The entry that follows covers one TCR beta chain sequence. Its matching antigen is unknown. It was CD45RO-negative cells, positively selected for CCR7, that made up naive CD8 cells, with terminally differentiated effector memory CD45RA+ cells excluded. The data belong to a study of shared clonotypes between healthy human individuals. Overall study: A couple of female and a few male donors aged 18 to 49 were enrolled.

Study conclusions and caveats: Memory subsets generally showed smaller estimated richness than naive subsets did. It was anticipated that sequencing depth would influence how many clonotypes donors shared.

This CDR3 has 15 residues. CDR1 is MNHEY, CDR2 SMNVEV, per germline (reference sequence). After removal of 2 bases from V and 3 bases from J, the junction contained 2 bases not matched to a gene. As processed by the authors: ImmunoSEQ output lacked quality scores and full-length reads, limiting matched filtering. Data came from immunoSEQ multiplex PCR; TCRdb stores just in-frame clones and leaves some out. V and J calls and clone size are given by that table; D and trimming were obtained from the DNA. This sample yields about 2,100,000 clones, of which about 92% are seen a single time; 1.5% to 2% belongs to the top ten.

The chain couples TRBV27 to TRBJ2-1; TRBD1 matches 9 bases. What was sequenced was naive CD8+ T cells from PBMCs. The source of this sequence is a man aged 18 to 30 in good health. Some clones in this sample may be carry-over from other donors' samples. The CDR3 reads CASSLMGQGYNEQFF. The CDR3 DNA reads TGTGCCAGCAGTTTAATGGGACAGGGCTACAATGAGCAGTTCTTC.